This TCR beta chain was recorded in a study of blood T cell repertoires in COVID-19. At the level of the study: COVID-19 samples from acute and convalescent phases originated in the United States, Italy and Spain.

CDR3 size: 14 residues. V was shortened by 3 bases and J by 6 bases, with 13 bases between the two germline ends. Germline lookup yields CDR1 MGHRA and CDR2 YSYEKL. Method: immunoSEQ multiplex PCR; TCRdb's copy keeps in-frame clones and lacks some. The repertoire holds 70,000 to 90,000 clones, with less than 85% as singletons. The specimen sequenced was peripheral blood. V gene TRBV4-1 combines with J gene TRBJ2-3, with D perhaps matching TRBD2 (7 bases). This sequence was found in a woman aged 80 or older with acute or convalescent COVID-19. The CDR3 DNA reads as TGCGCCAGCAGCCATGGGGGGGCGGGGGATACGCAGTATTTT. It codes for CASSHGGAGDTQYF.